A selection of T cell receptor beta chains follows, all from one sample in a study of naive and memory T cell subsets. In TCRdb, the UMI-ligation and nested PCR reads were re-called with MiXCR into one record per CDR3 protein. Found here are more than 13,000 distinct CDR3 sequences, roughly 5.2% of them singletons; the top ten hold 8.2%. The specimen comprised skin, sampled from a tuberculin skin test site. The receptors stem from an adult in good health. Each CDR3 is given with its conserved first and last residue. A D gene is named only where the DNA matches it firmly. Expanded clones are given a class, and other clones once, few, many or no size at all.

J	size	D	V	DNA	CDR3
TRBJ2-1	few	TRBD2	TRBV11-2	TGTGCCAGCAGCTTAGGATCCTTCGGGGCTAGCGGGGGGACCAGTCAGCGTGAGCAGTTCTTC	CASSLGSFGASGGTSQREQFF
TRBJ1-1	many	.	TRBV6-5	TGTGCCAGCGGAGTTCACAGCGGGAGGAACACTGAAGCTTTCTTT	CASGVHSGRNTEAFF
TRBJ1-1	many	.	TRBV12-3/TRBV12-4	TGTGCCAGCAGGCAGAGCGGGATCAACACTGAAGCTTTCTTT	CASRQSGINTEAFF
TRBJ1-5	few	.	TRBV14	TGTGCCAGCAGCCCGTTGGGAGCGGGGCAGCCCCAGCATTTT	CASSPLGAGQPQHF
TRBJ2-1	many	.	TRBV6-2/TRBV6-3	TGTGCCAGCAGTTTTAGCAACAATGAGCAGTTCTTC	CASSFSNNEQFF
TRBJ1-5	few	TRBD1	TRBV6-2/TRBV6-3	TGTGCCAGCAGTTACGGGCAGGGGGCTAAATCACCCCGAAGCAATCAGCCCCAGCATTTT	CASSYGQGAKSPRSNQPQHF
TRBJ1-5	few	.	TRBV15	TGTGCCACCAGCAGAGCCTCAGGGAGCTTCCTACTTGGCAATCAGCCCCAGCATTTT	CATSRASGSFLLGNQPQHF
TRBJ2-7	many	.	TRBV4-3	TGCGCCAGCAGCCCCGGACAGCCTAACACCTACGAGCAGTACTTC	CASSPGQPNTYEQYF
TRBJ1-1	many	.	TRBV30	TGTGCCTGGAGTGAAGCAGGCCACACTGAAGCTTTCTTT	CAWSEAGHTEAFF
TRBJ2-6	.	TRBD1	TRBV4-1	TGCGCCAGCAGCTCTGGGATCAGGGGGTCTGGGGCCAACGTCCTGACTTTC	CASSSGIRGSGANVLTF
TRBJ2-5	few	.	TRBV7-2	TGTGCCAGCAGCTTAGGGGGGTGCCAAGAGACCCAGTACTTC	CASSLGGCQETQYF
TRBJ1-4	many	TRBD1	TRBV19	TGTGCCAGTAGTATCACGGACAGGGTCGATGAAAAACTGTTTTTT	CASSITDRVDEKLFF
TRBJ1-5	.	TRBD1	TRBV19	TGTGCCAGTAACCTAGGACAGGCGTTTAATCAGCCCCAGCATTTT	CASNLGQAFNQPQHF
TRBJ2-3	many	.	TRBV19	TGTGCCAGTAGTATAGGATTGCAAGATACGCAGTATTTT	CASSIGLQDTQYF
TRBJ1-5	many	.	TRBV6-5	TGTGCCAGCAGAACTCGACACTTAGGTGGGAATCAGCCCCAGCATTTT	CASRTRHLGGNQPQHF
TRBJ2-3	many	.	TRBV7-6	TGTGCCAGCAGACGCCAGGGACACTGGACAGATACGCAGTATTTT	CASRRQGHWTDTQYF
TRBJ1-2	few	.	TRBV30	TGTGCCTGGAGCCCAGGCGGGGTGGGCTATGGCTACACCTTC	CAWSPGGVGYGYTF
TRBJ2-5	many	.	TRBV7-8	TGTGCCAGCAGCCCAGGGTGGGACGGGGTAAAAGAGACCCAGTACTTC	CASSPGWDGVKETQYF
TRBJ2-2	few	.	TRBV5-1	TGCGCCAGCCAAGAGGGGGGGCCGACCGGGGAGCTGTTTTTT	CASQEGGPTGELFF
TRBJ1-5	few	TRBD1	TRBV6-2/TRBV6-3	TGTGCCAGCAGTGTAGGGACAGGGCATCAGCCCCAGCATTTT	CASSVGTGHQPQHF
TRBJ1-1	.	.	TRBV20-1	TGCAGTGCTCGTGGGGAGGCGAACACTGAAGCTTTCTTT	CSARGEANTEAFF
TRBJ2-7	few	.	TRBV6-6	TGTGCCAGCAGTTATCTAACCGGGGGCGAGCAGTACTTC	CASSYLTGGEQYF
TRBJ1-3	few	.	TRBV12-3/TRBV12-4	TGTGCCAGCAGTAAACCCCCAATCTCTGGAAACACCATATATTTT	CASSKPPISGNTIYF
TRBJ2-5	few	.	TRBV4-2	TGTGCCAGCAGCCAAGATTTTTGGGGGGCCCGGGAGACCCAGTACTTC	CASSQDFWGARETQYF
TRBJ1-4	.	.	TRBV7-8	TGTGCCAGCAGCACGCGGTTGTCTGGCCAAGGCACGGTAAAACTGTTTTTT	CASSTRLSGQGTVKLFF
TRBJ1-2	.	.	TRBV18	TGTGCCAGCTCACCAGGGGGGAACTATGGCTACACCTTC	CASSPGGNYGYTF
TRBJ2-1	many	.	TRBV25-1	TGTGCCAGCAGTAAAACGTTCCTCCGTCCCGGACCAGAGTCTCATGAGCAGTTCTTC	CASSKTFLRPGPESHEQFF
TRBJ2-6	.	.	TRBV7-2	TGTGCCAGCAGCTTAGACGGCCCTGGGGCCAACGTCCTGACTTTC	CASSLDGPGANVLTF
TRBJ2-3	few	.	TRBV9	TGTGCCAGCAGCCCTCAACTAGCTAACCCCACAGATACGCAGTATTTT	CASSPQLANPTDTQYF
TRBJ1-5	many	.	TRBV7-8	TGTGCCAGCAGCTTACTTAGATCCCAGCCCCAGCATTTT	CASSLLRSQPQHF
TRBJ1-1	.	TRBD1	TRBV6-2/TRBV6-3	TGTGCCAGCAGTTTCACGGCACAGGGGAAAGCTTTCTTT	CASSFTAQGKAFF
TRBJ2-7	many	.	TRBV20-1	TGCAGTGCTATTGGGGATATGCCCTTTCTGGAGCAGTACTTC	CSAIGDMPFLEQYF
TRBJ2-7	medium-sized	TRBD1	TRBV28	TGTGCCAGCAGTTCCACGGACAGGTCTGACTACGAGCAGTACTTC	CASSSTDRSDYEQYF
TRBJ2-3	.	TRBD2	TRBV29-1	TGCAGCGTTTCCGCCCGGACTAGCGGGGGCCTCGACCCGCGGGATACGCAGTATTTT	CSVSARTSGGLDPRDTQYF
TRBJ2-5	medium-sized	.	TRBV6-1	TGTGCCAGCAGCCGGGACCGGGACGAGACCCAGTACTTC	CASSRDRDETQYF
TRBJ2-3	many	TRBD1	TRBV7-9	TGTGCCAGCAGCGACAACGCGAGGGGGCGAACAGATACGCAGTATTTT	CASSDNARGRTDTQYF
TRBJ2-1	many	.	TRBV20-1	TGCAGTGCTAGGCCAGGCCTCACCTACAATGAGCAGTTCTTC	CSARPGLTYNEQFF
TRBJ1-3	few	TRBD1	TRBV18	TGTGCCAGCTCACTCACCGGGACAGGCGGTGGAAACACCATATATTTT	CASSLTGTGGGNTIYF
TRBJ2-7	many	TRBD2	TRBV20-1	TGCAGTGCTACCCGACTAGCGGGGGGCTACGAGCAGTACTTC	CSATRLAGGYEQYF
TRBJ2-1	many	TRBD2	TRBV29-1	TGCAGCCTCCTAGCGGGGGCCAATGAGCAGTTCTTC	CSLLAGANEQFF
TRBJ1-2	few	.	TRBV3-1	TGTGCCAGCAGCCGCAGGGAAGACTATGGCTACACCTTC	CASSRREDYGYTF
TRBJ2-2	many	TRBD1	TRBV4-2	TGTGCCAGCAGCCAAGATGTGGACAGGGATTACGGCGGGGAGCTGTTTTTT	CASSQDVDRDYGGELFF
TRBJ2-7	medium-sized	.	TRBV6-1	TGTGCCAGCAGTGTGGCAGCGGGCGAGCAGTACTTC	CASSVAAGEQYF
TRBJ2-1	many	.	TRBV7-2	TGTGCCAGCACGTGGAGGCCTCTCGATGTCTACAATGAGCAGTTCTTC	CASTWRPLDVYNEQFF
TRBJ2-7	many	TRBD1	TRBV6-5	TGTGCCAGCAGTTCCACCGGGACAGGGACGTACGAGCAGTACTTC	CASSSTGTGTYEQYF
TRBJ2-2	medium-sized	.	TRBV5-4	TGTGCCAGCAGCTCCGGACAGACCGGGGAGCTGTTTTTT	CASSSGQTGELFF
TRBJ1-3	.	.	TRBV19	TGTGCCAGTACTGAATCCGGGCGACACTCTGGAAACACCATATATTTT	CASTESGRHSGNTIYF
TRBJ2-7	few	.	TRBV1	TGCACCAGCAGCCAAGGGCTAGCGGGGAGCTACGAGCAGTACTTC	CTSSQGLAGSYEQYF
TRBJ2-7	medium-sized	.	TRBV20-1	TGCAGTGCCCAGCGGCAGGGTGGGTCCTACGAGCAGTACTTC	CSAQRQGGSYEQYF
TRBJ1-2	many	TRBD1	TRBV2	TGTGCCAGCAGTAAAGACAGGGGACAGGGCTACACCTTC	CASSKDRGQGYTF
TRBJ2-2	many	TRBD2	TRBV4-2	TGTGCCAGCAGTCGTTATTCTAGCGGGGGCGACACCGGGGAGCTGTTTTTT	CASSRYSSGGDTGELFF
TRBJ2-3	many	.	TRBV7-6	TGTGCCAGCAGTCGCGGGCCCGATACGCAGTATTTT	CASSRGPDTQYF
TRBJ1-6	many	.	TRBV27	TGTGCCAGCAGTTTTGCGGGGATGAATTCACCCCTCCACTTT	CASSFAGMNSPLHF
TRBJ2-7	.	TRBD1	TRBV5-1	TGCGCCAGCAGCTTGGAGGGACAGCCCTACGAGCAGTACTTC	CASSLEGQPYEQYF
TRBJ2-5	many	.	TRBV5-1	TGCGCCAGCAGCTTGTATCCGGCAGGGGCAGAGACCCAGTACTTC	CASSLYPAGAETQYF
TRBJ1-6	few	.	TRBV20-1	TGCAGTGCTAGGGACGCCTATAATTCACCCCTCCACTTT	CSARDAYNSPLHF
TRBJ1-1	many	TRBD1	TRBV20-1	TGCAGTGCTAGTATACAGGGGCGTTGGGACACTGAAGCTTTCTTT	CSASIQGRWDTEAFF
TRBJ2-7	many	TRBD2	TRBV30	TGTGCCTGGAGCCCCGGGGGGTCTCGGGCAGCGGAGCAGTACTTC	CAWSPGGSRAAEQYF